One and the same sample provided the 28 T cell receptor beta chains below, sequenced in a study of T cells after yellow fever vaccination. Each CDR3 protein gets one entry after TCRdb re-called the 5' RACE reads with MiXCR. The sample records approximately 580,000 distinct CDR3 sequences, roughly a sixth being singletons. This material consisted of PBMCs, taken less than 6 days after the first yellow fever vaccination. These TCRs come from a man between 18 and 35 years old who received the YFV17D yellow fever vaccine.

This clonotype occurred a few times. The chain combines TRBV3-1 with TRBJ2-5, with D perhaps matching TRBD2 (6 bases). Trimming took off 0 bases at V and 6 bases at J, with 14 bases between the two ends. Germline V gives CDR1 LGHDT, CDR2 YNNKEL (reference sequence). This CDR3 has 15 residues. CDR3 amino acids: CASSQDAGFLKTQYF. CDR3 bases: TGTGCCAGCAGCCAAGATGCGGGGTTCTTGAAGACCCAGTACTTC.

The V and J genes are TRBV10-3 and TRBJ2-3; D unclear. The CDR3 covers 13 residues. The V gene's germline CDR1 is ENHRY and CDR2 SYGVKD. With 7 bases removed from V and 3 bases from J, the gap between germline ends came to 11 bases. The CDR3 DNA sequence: TGTGCCATCACCCGGAGCCAGACAGATACGCAGTATTTT. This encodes CAITRSQTDTQYF.

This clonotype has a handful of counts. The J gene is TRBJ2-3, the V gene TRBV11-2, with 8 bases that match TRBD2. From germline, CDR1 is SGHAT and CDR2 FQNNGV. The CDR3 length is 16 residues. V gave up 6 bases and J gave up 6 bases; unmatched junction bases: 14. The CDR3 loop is CASRPLRGAPGDTQYF. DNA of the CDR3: TGTGCCAGCAGGCCCTTGCGGGGGGCCCCAGGGGATACGCAGTATTTT.

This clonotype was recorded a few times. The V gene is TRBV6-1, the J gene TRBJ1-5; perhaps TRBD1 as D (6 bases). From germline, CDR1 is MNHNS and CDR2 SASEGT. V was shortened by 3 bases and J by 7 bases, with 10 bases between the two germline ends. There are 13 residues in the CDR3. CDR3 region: CASSDLDSQPQHF. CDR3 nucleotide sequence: TGTGCCAGCAGTGACTTGGACAGCCAGCCCCAGCATTTT.

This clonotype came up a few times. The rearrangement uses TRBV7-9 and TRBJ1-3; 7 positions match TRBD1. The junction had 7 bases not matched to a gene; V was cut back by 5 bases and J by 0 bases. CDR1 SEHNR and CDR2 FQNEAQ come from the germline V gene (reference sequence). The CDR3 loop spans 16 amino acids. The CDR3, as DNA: TGTGCCAGCAGCGCCCGACAGGGAGTCTCTGGAAACACCATATATTTT. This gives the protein CASSARQGVSGNTIYF.

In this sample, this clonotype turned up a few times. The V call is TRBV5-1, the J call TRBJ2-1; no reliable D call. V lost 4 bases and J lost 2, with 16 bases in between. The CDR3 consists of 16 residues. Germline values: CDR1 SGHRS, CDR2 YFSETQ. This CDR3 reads CASSRTPADAYNEQFF. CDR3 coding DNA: TGCGCCAGCAGCCGTACCCCGGCAGATGCCTACAATGAGCAGTTCTTC.

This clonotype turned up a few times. Here the CDR3 reads CATSPHRFPEGNTEAFF. CDR3 nucleotide sequence: TGTGCCACGTCGCCTCATAGATTTCCAGAGGGGAACACTGAAGCTTTCTTT. V usage is TRBV15 and J usage is TRBJ1-1; D remains unclear. Trimming pared 9 bases from V and 1 base from J, leaving 24 bases between. The V gene's germline CDR1 is LNHNV and CDR2 YYDKDF (reference sequence). The CDR3 is 17 amino acids.

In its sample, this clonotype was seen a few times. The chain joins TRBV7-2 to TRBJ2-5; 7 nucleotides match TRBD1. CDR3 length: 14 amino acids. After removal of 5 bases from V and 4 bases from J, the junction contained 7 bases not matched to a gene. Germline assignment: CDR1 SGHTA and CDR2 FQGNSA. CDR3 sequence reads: CASSPDYRGETQYF. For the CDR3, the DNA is TGTGCCAGCAGCCCAGACTACAGGGGAGAGACCCAGTACTTC.

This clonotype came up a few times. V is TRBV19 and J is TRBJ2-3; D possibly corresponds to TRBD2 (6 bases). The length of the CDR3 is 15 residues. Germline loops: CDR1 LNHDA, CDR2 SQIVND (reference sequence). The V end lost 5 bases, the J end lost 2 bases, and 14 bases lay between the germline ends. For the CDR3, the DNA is TGTGCCAGTAGTGAGTTTGGGGGGTTCACAGATACGCAGTATTTT. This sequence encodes CASSEFGGFTDTQYF.

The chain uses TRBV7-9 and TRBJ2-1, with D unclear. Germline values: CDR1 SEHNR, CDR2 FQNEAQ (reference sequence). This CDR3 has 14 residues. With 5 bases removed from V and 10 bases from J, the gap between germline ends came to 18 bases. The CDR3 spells CASSRSPGSGEQFF. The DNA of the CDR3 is TGTGCCAGCAGCAGATCCCCCGGCAGTGGCGAGCAGTTCTTC.

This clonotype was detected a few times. CDR3 sequence: CASSRDSKETQYF. The CDR3 coding sequence is TGCGCCAGCAGCAGGGACAGCAAAGAGACCCAGTACTTC. The chain couples TRBV5-1 to TRBJ2-5, with 7 nucleotides matching TRBD1. With V trimmed by 4 bases and J by 3 bases, 3 bases remained unmatched. The CDR3 runs to 13 residues. The germline V gene has CDR1 SGHRS and CDR2 YFSETQ.

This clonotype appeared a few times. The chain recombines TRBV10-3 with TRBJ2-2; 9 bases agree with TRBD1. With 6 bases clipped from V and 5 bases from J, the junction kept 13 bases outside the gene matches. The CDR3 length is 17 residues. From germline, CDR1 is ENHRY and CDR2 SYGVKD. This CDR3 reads CAIRPTNRGRGTGELFF. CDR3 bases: TGTGCCATCAGGCCCACTAACAGGGGGCGCGGTACCGGGGAGCTGTTTTTT.

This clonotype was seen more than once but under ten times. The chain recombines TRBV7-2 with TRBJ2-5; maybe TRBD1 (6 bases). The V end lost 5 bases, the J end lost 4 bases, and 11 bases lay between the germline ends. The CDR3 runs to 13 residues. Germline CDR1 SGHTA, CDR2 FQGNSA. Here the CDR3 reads CASSTNRAETQYF. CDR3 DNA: TGTGCCAGCAGCACCAACAGGGCAGAGACCCAGTACTTC.

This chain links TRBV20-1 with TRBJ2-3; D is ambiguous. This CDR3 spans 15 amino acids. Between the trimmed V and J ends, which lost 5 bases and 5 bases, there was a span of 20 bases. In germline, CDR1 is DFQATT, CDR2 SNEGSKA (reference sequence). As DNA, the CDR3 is TGCAGTGCTCCCAAAAGCCGCGGCCCTCTAGATACGCAGTATTTT. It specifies CSAPKSRGPLDTQYF.

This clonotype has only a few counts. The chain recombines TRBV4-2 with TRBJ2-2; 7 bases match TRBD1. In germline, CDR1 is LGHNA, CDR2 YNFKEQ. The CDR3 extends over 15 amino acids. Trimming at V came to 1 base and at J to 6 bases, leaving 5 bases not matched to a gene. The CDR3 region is CASSQVQGVSGELFF. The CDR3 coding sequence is TGTGCCAGCAGCCAAGTCCAGGGGGTATCCGGGGAGCTGTTTTTT.

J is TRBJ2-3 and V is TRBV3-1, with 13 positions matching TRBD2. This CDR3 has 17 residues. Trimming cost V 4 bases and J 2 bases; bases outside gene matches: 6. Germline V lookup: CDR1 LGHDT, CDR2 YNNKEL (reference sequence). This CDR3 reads CASSPGLAGAPTDTQYF. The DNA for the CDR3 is TGTGCCAGCAGCCCCGGACTAGCGGGGGCCCCCACAGATACGCAGTATTTT.

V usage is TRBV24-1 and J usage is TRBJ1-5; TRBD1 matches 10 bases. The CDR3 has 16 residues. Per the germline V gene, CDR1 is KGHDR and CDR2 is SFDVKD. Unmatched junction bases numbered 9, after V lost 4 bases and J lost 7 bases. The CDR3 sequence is CATSDSGTGARQPQHF. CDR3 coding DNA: TGTGCCACCAGTGACTCAGGGACAGGGGCGCGGCAGCCCCAGCATTTT.

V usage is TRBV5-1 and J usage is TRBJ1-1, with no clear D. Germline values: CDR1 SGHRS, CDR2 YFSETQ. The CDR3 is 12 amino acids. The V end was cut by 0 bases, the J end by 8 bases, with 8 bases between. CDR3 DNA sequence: TGCGCCAGCAGCTTGGCTGGTCAGGAAGCTTTCTTT. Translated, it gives CASSLAGQEAFF.

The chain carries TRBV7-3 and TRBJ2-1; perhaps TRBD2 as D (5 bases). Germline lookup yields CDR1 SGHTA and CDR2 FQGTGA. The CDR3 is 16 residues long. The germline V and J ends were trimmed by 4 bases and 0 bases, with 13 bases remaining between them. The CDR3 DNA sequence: TGTGCCAGCAGCTCGGGGTGGGGAAGCTCCTACAATGAGCAGTTCTTC. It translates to CASSSGWGSSYNEQFF.

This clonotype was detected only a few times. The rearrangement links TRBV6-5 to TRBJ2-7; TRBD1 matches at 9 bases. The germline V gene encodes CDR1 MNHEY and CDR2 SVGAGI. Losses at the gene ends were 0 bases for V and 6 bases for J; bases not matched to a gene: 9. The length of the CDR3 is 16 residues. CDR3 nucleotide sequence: TGTGCCAGCAGTTACTCGCGGGGACAGGGAGGAAGCGAGCAGTACTTC. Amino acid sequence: CASSYSRGQGGSEQYF.

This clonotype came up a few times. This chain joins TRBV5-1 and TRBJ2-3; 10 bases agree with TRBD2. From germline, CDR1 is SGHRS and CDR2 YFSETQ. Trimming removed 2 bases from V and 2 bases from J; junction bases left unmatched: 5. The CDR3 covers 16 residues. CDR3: CASSLERGGPTDTQYF. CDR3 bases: TGCGCCAGCAGCTTAGAGCGGGGGGGCCCCACAGATACGCAGTATTTT.

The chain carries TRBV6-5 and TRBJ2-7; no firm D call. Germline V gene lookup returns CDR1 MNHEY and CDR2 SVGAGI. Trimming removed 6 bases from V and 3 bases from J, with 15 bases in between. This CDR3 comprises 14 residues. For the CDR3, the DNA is TGTGCCAGCAGCCCCCGGAAAGTCTACTACGAGCAGTACTTC. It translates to CASSPRKVYYEQYF.

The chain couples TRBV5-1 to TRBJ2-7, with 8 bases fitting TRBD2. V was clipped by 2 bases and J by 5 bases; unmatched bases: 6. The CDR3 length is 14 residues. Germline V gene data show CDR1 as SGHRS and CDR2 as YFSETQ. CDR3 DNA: TGCGCCAGCAGCTTTATCGGGGGGGGCGACGAGCAGTACTTC. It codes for CASSFIGGGDEQYF.

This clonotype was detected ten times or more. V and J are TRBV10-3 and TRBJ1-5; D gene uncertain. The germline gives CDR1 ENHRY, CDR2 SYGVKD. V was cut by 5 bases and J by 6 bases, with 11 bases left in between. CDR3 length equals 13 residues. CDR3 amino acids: CAISMDGVQPQHF. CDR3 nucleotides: TGTGCCATCAGTATGGATGGAGTTCAGCCCCAGCATTTT.

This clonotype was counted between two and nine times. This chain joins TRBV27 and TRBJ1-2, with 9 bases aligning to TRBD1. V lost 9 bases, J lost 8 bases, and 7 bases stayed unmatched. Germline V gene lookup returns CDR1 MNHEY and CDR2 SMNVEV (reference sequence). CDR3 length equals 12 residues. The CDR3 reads CASRKDRGGYTF. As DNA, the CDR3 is TGTGCCAGTCGAAAGGACAGGGGAGGCTACACCTTC.

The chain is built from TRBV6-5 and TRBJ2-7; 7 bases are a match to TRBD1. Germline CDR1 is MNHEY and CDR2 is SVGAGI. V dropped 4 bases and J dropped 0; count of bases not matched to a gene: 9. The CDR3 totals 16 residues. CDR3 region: CASSFYRGPLSYEQYF. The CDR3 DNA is TGTGCCAGCAGTTTTTACAGGGGCCCCCTCTCCTACGAGCAGTACTTC.

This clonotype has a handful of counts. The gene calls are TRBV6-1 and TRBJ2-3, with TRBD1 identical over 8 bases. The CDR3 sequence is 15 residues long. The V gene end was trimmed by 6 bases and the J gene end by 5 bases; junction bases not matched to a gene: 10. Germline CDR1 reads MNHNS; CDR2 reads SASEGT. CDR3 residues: CASSDDRGLEDTQYF. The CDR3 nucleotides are TGTGCCAGCAGCGATGACAGGGGTCTCGAAGATACGCAGTATTTT.

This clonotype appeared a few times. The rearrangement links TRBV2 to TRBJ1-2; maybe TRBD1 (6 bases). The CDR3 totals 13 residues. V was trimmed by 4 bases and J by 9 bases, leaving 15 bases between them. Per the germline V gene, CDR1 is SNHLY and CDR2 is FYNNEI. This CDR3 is CASSGGGKGSYTF. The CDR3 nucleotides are TGTGCCAGCAGTGGAGGGGGAAAAGGGAGCTACACCTTC. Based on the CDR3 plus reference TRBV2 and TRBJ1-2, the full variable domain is EPEVTQTPSHQVTQMGQEVILRCVPISNHLYFYWYRQILGQKVEFLVSFYNNEISEKSEIFDDQFSVERPDGSNFTLKIRSTKLEDSAMYFCASSGGGKGSYTFGSGTRLTVV.